This T cell receptor (beta chain) was identified in a study of cytomegalovirus exposure and HLA in healthy donors. The CDR3 loop spans 15 amino acids. After removal of 7 bases from V and 7 bases from J, the junction contained 6 bases not matched to a gene. Germline lookup yields CDR1 ENHRY and CDR2 SYGVKD. PCR involved 60 Vbeta and 13 Jbeta primers. Data came from immunoSEQ multiplex PCR; TCRdb stores just in-frame clones and leaves some out. The data contain some 130,000 clones, 77% of them singletons. General study findings and limits: Confirmation was obtained in vitro that a few CMV-associated chains are specific for CMV antigens.

With respect to this clone: The antigen is not known.

Sequenced sample: PBMCs. This TCR was recovered from a male donor in good health and CMV-seropositive. The chain couples TRBV10-3 to TRBJ2-1, with 14 bases identical to TRBD2. DNA of the CDR3: TGTGCCATCAAGGGGACTAGCGGGAGTCGTAATGAGCAGTTCTTC. It yields the protein CAIKGTSGSRNEQFF.